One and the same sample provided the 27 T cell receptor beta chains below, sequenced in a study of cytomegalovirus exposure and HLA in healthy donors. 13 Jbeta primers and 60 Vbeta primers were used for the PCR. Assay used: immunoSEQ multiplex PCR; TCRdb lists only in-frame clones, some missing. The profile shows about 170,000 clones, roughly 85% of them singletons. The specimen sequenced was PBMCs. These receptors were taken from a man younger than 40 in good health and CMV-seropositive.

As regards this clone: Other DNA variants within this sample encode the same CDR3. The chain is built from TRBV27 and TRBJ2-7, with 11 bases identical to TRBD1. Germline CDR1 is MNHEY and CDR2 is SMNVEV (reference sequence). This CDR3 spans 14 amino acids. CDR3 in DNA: TGCGCCAGCAGCCCCACGGGACAGGGGGGAAAGCAGTACGTC. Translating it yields CASSPTGQGGKQYV.

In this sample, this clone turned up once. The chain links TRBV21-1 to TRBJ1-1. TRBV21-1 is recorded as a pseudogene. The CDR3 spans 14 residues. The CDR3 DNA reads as TGTGCCAGCAGCAAAAATCCGGGGGACCCTGAAGCTTTCTTT. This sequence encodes CASSKNPGDPEAFF.

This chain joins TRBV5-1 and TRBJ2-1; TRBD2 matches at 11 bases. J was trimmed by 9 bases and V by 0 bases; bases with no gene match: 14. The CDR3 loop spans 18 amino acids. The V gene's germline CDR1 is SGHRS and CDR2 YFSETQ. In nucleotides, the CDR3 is TGCGCCAGCAGCTTGGCCACTAGCGGGAGTGGGTGGACAAGTGAGCAGTTCTTC. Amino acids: CASSLATSGSGWTSEQFF.

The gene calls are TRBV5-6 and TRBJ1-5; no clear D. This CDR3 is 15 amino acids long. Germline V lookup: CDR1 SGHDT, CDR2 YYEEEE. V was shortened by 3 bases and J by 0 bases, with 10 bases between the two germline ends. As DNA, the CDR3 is TGTGCCAGCAGCTCCCTCGGAGTTAGCAATCAGCCCCAGCATTTT. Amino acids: CASSSLGVSNQPQHF.

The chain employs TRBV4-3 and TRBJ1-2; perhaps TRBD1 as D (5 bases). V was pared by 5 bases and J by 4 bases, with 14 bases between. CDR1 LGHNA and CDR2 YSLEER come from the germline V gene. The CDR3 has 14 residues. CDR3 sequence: CASSFQGNFYGYTF. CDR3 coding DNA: TGCGCCAGCAGCTTCCAGGGTAACTTCTATGGCTACACCTTC.

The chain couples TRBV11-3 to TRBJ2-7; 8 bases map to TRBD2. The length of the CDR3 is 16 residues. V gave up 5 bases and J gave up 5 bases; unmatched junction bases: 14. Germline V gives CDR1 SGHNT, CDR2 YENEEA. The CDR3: CASSPQGTGRAHEQYF. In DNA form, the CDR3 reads TGTGCCAGCAGCCCCCAGGGAACCGGGAGGGCCCACGAGCAGTACTTC.

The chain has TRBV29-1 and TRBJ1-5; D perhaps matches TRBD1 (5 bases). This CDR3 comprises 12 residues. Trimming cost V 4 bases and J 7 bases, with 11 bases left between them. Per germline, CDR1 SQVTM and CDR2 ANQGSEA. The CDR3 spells CSVVFQGQPQHF. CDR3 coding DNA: TGCAGCGTTGTGTTCCAGGGCCAGCCCCAGCATTTT.

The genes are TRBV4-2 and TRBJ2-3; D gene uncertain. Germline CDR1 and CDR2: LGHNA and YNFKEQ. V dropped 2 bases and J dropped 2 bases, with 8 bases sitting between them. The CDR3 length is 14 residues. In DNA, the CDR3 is TGTGCCAGCAGCCAAAAGCTCGCCACAGATACGCAGTATTTT. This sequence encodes CASSQKLATDTQYF.

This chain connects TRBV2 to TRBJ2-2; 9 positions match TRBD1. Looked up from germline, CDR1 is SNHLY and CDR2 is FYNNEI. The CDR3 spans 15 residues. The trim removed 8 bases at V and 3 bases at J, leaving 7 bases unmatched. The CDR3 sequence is CASGGQGIDTGELFF. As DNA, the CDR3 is TGTGCCAGCGGCGGACAGGGGATCGACACCGGGGAGCTGTTTTTT.

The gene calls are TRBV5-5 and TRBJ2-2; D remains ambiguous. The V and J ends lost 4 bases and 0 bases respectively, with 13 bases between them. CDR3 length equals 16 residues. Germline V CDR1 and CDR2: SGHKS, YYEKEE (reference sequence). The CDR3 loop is CASSPLRLANTGELFF. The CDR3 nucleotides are TGTGCCAGCAGCCCCTTGAGGTTGGCGAACACCGGGGAGCTGTTTTTT.

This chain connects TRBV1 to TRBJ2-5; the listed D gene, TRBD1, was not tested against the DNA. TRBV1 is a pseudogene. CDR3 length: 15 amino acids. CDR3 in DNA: TGCACCAGCAGCCAAGAGGGACAGGGGAGCGAGACCCAGTACTTC. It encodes CTSSQEGQGSETQYF.

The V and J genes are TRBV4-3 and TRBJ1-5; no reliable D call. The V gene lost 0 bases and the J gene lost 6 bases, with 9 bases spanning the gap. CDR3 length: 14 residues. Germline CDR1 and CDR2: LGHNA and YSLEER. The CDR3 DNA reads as TGCGCCAGCAGCCAAGATAAGGCAGGTCAGCCCCAGCATTTT. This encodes CASSQDKAGQPQHF.

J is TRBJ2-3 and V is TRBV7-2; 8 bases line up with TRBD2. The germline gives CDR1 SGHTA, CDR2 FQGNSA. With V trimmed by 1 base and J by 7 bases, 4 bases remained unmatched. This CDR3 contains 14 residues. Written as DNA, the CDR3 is TGTGCCAGCAGCTTAGGGACTAGCACGAATACGCAGTATTTT. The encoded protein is CASSLGTSTNTQYF.

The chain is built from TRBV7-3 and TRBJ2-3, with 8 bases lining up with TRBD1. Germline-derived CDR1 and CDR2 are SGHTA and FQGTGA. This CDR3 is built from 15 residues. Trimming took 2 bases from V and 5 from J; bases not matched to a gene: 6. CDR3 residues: CASSLGTGGGDTQYF. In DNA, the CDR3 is TGTGCCAGCAGCTTAGGTACAGGGGGTGGAGATACGCAGTATTTT.

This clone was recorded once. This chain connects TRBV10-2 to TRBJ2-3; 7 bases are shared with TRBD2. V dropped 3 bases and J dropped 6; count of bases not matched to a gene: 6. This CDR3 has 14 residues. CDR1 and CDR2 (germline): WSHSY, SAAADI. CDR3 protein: CASSEYAAGDTQYF. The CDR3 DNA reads TGCGCCAGCAGTGAATACGCAGCGGGGGATACGCAGTATTTT.

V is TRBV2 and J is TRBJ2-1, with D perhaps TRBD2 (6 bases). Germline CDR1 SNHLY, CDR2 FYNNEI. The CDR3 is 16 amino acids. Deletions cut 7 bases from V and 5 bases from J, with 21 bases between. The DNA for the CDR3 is TGTGCCAGCATCCCTTTAGCGGAGTGGGCGGACAATGAGCAGTTCTTC. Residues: CASIPLAEWADNEQFF.

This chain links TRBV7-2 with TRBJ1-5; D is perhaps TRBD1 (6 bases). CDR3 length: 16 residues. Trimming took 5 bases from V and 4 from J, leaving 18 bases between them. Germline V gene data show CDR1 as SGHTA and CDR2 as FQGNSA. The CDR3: CASSPGVAIGNQPQHF. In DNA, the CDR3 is TGTGCCAGCAGCCCAGGGGTAGCTATAGGGAATCAGCCCCAGCATTTT.

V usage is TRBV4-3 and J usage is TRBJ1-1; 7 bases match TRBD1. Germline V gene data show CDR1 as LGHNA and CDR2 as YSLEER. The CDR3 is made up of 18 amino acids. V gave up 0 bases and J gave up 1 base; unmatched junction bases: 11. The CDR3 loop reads CASSQDLAGQIRNTEAFF. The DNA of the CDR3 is TGCGCCAGCAGCCAAGATCTAGCGGGACAGATTAGGAACACTGAAGCTTTCTTT.

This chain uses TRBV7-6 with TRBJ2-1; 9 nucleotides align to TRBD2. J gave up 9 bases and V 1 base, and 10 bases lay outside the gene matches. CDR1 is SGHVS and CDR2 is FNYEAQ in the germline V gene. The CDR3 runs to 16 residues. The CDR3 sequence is CASSLGLAERGGEQFF. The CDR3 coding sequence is TGTGCCAGCAGCTTAGGACTAGCGGAACGGGGGGGTGAGCAGTTCTTC.

The chain's CDR3 is CASSPWEDEQFF. Here the CDR3 DNA reads TGTGCCAGCAGTCCTTGGGAGGATGAGCAGTTCTTC. The chain combines TRBV7-9 with TRBJ2-1; D is perhaps TRBD2 (6 bases). The germline V and J ends were trimmed by 6 bases and 8 bases, with 11 bases remaining between them. The CDR3 runs to 12 residues. The germline V gene encodes CDR1 SEHNR and CDR2 FQNEAQ (reference sequence).

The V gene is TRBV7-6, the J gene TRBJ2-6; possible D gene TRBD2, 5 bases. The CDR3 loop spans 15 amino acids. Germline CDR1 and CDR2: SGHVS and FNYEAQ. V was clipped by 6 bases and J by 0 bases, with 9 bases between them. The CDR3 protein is CASSPRGSGANVLTF. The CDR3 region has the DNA TGTGCCAGCAGTCCCCGGGGCTCTGGGGCCAACGTCCTGACTTTC.

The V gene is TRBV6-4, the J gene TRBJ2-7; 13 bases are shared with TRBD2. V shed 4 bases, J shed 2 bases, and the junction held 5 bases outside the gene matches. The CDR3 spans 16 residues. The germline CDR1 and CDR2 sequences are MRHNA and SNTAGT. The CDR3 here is CASSGPGLAGPYEQYV. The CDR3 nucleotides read TGTGCCAGCAGTGGTCCGGGACTAGCGGGGCCCTACGAGCAGTACGTC.

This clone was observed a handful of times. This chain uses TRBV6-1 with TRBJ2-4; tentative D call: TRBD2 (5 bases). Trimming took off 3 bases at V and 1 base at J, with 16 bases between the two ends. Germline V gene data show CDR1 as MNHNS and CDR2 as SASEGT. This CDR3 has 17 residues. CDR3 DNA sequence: TGTGCCAGCAGTGAGGTAATGAGGGAGAGGGCCAAAAACATTCAGTACTTC. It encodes CASSEVMRERAKNIQYF.

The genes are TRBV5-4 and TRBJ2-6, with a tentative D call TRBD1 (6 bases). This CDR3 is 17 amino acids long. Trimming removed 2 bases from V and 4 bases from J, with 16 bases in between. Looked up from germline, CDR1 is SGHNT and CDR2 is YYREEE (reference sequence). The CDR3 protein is CASSLPMSGAGANVLTF. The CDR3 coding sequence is TGTGCCAGCAGCTTACCGATGTCAGGGGCAGGGGCCAACGTCCTGACTTTC.

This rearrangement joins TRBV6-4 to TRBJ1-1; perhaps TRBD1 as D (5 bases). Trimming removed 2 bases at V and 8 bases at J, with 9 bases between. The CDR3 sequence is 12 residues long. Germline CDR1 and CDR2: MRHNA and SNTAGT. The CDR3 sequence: CASSDRGGEAFF. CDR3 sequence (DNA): TGTGCCAGCAGTGACAGGGGAGGGGAAGCTTTCTTT.

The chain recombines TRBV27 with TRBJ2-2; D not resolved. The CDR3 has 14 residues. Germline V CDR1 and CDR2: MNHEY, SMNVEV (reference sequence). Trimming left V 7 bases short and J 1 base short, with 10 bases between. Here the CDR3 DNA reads TGTGCCAGCACCCCCGGTTGGAACACCGGGGAGCTGTTTTTT. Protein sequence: CASTPGWNTGELFF.

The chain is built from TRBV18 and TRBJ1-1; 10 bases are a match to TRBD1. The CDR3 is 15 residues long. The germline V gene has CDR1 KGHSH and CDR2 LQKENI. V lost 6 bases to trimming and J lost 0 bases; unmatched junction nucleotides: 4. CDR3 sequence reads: CASSGQGKMNTEAFF. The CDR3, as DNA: TGTGCCAGCTCGGGACAGGGGAAGATGAACACTGAAGCTTTCTTT.